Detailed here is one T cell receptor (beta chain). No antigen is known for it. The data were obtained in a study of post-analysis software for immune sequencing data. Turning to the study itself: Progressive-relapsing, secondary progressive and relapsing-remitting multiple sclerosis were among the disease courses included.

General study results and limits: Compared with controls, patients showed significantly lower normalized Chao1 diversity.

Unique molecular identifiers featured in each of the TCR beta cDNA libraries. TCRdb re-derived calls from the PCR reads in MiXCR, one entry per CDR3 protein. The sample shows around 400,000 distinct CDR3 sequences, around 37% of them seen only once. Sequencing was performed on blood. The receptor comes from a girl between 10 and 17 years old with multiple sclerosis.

Here the CDR3 reads CAWRRGETQYF. CDR3 nucleotide sequence: TGTGCCTGGAGACGGGGGGAGACCCAGTACTTC. J is TRBJ2-5 and V is TRBV30, with a possible D match to TRBD2 (6 bases). V was clipped by 3 bases and J by 5 bases, with 7 bases between them. The CDR3 has 11 residues. The germline gives CDR1 GTSNPN, CDR2 SVGIG (reference sequence). The variable domain in full, with the rest retrieved from reference TRBV30 and TRBJ2-5, is SQTIHQWPATLVQPVGSPLSLECTVEGTSNPNLYWYRQAAGRGLQLLFYSVGIGQISSEVPQNLSASRPQDRQFILSSKKLLLSDSGFYLCAWRRGETQYFGPGTRLLVL.